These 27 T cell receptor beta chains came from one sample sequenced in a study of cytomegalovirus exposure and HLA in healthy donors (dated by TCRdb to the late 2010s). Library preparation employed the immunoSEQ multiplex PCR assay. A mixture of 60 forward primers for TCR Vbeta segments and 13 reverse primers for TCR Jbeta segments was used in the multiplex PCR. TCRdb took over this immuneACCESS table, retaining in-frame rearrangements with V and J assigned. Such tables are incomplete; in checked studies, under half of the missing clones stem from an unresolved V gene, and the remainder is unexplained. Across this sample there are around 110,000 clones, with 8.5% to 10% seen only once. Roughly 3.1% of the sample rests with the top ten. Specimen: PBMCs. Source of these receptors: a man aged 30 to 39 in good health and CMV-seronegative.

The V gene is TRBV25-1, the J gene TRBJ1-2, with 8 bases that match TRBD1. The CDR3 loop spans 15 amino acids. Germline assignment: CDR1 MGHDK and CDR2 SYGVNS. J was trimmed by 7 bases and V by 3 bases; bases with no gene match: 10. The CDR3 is CASSDLLQGASGYTF. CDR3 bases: TGTGCCAGCAGTGACCTCTTGCAGGGGGCAAGTGGCTACACCTTC.

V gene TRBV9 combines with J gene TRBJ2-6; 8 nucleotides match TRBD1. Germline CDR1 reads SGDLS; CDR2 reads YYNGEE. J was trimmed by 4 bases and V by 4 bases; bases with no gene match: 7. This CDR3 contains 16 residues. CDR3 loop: CASSLTQGAGANVLTF. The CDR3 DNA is TGTGCCAGCAGCCTTACCCAGGGGGCCGGGGCCAACGTCCTGACTTTC.

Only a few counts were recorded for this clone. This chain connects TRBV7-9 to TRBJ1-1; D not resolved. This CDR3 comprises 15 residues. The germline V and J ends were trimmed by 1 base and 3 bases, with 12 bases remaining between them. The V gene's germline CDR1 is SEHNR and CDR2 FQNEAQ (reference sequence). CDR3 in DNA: TGTGCCAGCAGCTTAGATGGAGGGCGGTACACTGAAGCTTTCTTT. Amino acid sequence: CASSLDGGRYTEAFF.

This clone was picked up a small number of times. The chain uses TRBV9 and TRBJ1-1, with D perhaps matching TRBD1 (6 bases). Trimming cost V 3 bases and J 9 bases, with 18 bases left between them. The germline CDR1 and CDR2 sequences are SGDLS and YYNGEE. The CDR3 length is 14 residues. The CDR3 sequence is CASSARAGADKAFF. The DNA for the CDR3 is TGTGCCAGCAGCGCCAGGGCGGGGGCAGATAAAGCTTTCTTT. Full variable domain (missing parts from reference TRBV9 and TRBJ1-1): DSGVTQTPKHLITATGQRVTLRCSPRSGDLSVYWYQQSLDQGLQFLIQYYNGEERAKGNILERFSAQQFPDLHSELNLSSLELGDSALYFCASSARAGADKAFFGQGTRLTVV.

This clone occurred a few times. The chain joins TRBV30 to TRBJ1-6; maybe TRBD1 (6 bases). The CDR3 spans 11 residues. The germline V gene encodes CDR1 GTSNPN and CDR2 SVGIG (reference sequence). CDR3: CACTGLAPLHF. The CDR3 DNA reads TGTGCTTGCACAGGGCTGGCACCCCTCCACTTT. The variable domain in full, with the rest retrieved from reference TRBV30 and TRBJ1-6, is SQTIHQWPATLVQPVGSPLSLECTVEGTSNPNLYWYRQAAGRGLQLLFYSVGIGQISSEVPQNLSASRPQDRQFILSSKKLLLSDSGFYLCACTGLAPLHFGNGTRLTVT.

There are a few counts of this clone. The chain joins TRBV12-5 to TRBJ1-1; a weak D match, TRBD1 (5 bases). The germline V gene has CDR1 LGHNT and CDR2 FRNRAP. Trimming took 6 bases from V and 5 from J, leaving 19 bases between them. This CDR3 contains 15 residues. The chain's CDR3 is CASGPPFPDSTEAFF. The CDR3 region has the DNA TGTGCTAGTGGACCCCCGTTTCCCGACAGTACTGAAGCTTTCTTT.

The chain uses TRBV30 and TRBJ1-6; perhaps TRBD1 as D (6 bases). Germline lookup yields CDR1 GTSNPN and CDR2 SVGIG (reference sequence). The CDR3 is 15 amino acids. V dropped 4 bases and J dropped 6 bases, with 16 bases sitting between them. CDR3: CAWKKQGLGNSPLHF. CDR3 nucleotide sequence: TGTGCCTGGAAGAAACAGGGTTTAGGTAATTCACCCCTCCACTTT. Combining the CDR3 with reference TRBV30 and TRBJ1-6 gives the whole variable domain SQTIHQWPATLVQPVGSPLSLECTVEGTSNPNLYWYRQAAGRGLQLLFYSVGIGQISSEVPQNLSASRPQDRQFILSSKKLLLSDSGFYLCAWKKQGLGNSPLHFGNGTRLTVT.

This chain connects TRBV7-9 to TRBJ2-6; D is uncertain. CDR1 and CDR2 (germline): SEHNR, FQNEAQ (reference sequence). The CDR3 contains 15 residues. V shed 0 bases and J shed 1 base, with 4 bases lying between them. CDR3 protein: CASSLAGSGANVLTF. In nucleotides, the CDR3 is TGTGCCAGCAGCTTAGCCGGGTCTGGGGCCAACGTCCTGACTTTC.

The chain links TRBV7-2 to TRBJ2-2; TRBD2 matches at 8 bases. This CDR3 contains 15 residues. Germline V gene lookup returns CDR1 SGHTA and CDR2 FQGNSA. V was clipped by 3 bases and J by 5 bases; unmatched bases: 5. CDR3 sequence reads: CASSLRGTRTGELFF. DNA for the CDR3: TGTGCCAGCAGCTTGCGTGGGACTAGAACCGGGGAGCTGTTTTTT.

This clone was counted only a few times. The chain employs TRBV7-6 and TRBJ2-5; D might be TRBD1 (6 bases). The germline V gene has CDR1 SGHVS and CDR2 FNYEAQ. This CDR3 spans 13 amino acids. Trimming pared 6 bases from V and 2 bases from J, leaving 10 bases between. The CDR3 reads CASSWTDQETQYF. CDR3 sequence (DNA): TGTGCCAGCAGTTGGACAGATCAAGAGACCCAGTACTTC.

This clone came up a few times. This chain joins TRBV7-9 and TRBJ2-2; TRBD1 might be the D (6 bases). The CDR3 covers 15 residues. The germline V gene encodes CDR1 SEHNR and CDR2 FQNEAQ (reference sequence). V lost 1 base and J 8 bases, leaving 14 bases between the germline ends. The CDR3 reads CASSLGTGFSGELFF. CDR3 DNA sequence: TGTGCCAGCAGCTTAGGAACAGGGTTCTCTGGGGAGCTGTTTTTT.

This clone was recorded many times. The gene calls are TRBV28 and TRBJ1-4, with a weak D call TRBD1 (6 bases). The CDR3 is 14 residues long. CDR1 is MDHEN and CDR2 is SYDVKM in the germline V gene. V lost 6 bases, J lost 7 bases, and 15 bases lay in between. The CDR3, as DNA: TGTGCCAGCAGGGGGGCCTCCGGGGTTGAAAAACTGTTTTTT. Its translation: CASRGASGVEKLFF. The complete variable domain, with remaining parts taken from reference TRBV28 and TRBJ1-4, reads DVKVTQSSRYLVKRTGEKVFLECVQDMDHENMFWYRQDPGLGLRLIYFSYDVKMKEKGDIPEGYSVSREKKERFSLILESASTNQTSMYLCASRGASGVEKLFFGSGTQLSVL.

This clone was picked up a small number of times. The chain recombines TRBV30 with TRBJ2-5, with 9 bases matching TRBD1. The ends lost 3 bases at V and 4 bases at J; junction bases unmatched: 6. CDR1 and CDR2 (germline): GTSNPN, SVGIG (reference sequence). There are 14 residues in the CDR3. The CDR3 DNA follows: TGTGCCTGGAGACCGGGACAGGGACGAGAGACCCAGTACTTC. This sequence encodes CAWRPGQGRETQYF.

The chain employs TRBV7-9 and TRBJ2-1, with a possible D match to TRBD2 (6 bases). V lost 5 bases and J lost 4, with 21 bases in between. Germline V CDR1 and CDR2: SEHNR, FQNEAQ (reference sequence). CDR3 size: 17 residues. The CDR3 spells CASSPMTAGLLYNEQFF. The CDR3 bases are TGTGCCAGCAGCCCTATGACGGCGGGACTTTTATACAATGAGCAGTTCTTC.

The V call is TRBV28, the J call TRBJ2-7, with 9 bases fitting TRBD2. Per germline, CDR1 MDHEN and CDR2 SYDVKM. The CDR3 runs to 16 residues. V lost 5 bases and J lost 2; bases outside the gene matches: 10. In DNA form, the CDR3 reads TGTGCCAGCAGTCTGAATAGCGGGAGCCAGCCCTACGAGCAGTACTTC. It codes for CASSLNSGSQPYEQYF.

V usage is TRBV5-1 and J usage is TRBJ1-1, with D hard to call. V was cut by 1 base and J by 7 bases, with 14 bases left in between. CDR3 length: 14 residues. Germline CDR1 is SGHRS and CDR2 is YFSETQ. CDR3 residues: CASSLSGRADEAFF. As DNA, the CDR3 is TGCGCCAGCAGCTTGAGCGGGAGGGCCGATGAAGCTTTCTTT.

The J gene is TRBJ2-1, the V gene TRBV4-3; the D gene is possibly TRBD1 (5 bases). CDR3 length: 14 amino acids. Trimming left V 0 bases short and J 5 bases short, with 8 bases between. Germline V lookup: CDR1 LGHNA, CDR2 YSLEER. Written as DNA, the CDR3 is TGCGCCAGCAGCCAAGACAAGGGGAACAATGAGCAGTTCTTC. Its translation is CASSQDKGNNEQFF.

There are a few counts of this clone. The CDR3 spells CAWSVAGADYGYTF. The CDR3 DNA sequence: TGTGCCTGGAGTGTAGCGGGTGCGGACTATGGCTACACCTTC. This chain links TRBV30 with TRBJ1-2; the D is unclear. Trimming left V 0 bases short and J 3 bases short, with 11 bases between. The CDR3 covers 14 residues. CDR1 is GTSNPN and CDR2 is SVGIG in the germline V gene (reference sequence).

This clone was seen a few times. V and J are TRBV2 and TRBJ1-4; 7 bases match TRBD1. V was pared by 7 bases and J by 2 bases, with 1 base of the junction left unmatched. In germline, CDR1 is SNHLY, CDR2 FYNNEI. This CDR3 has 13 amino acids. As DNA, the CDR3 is TGTGCCAGCAAACAGGGGACTAATGAAAAACTGTTTTTT. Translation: CASKQGTNEKLFF.

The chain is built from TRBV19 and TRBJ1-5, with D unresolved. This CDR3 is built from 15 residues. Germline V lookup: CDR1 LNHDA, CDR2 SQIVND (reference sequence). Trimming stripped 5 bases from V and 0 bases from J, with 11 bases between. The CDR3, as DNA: TGTGCCAGTAGTTATGCACTAAATAGCAATCAGCCCCAGCATTTT. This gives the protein CASSYALNSNQPQHF.

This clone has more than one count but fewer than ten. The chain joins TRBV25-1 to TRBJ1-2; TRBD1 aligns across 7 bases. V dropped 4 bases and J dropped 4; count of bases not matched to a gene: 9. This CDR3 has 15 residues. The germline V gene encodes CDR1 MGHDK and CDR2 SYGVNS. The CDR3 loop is CASSAGQAVGYGYTF. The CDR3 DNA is TGTGCCAGCAGTGCCGGACAGGCTGTTGGCTATGGCTACACCTTC.

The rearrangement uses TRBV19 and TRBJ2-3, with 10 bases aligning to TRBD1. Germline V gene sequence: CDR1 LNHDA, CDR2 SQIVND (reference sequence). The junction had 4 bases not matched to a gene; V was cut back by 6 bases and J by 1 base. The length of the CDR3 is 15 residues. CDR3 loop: CASSDRGPGTDTQYF. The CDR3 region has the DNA TGTGCCAGTAGCGACAGGGGGCCGGGCACAGATACGCAGTATTTT.

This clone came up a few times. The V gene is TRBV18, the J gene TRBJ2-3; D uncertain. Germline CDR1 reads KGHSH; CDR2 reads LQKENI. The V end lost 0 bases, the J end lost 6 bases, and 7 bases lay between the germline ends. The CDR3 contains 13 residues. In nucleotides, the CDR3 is TGTGCCAGCTCACCACCGAGCAGGGATACGCAGTATTTT. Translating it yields CASSPPSRDTQYF.

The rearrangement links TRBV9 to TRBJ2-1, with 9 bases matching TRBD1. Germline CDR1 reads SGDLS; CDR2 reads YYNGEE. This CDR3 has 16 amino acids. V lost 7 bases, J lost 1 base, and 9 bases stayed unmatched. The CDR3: CASSTTGGPSYNEQFF. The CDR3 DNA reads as TGTGCCAGCTCGACTACAGGGGGCCCTTCCTACAATGAGCAGTTCTTC.

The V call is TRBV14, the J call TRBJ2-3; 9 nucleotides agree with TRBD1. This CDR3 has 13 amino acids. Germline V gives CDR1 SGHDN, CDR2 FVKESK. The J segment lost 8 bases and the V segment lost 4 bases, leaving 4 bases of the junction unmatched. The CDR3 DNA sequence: TGTGCCAGCAGCCTGACAGGGGGGGTTACGCAGTATTTT. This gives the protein CASSLTGGVTQYF. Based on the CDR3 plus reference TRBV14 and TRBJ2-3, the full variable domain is EAGVTQFPSHSVIEKGQTVTLRCDPISGHDNLYWYRRVMGKEIKFLLHFVKESKQDESGMPNNRFLAERTGGTYSTLKVQPAELEDSGVYFCASSLTGGVTQYFGPGTRLTVL.

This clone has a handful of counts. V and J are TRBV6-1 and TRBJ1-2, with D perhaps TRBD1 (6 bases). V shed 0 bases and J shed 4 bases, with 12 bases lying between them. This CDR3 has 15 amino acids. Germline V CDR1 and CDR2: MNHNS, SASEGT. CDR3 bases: TGTGCCAGCAGTGAAGCCGGGGGGCAAGGCTATGGCTACACCTTC. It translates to CASSEAGGQGYGYTF.

DNA of the CDR3: TGCGCCAGCAGAGGAGCGTATACACTGACCCCAGTCGGGCAGCCCCAGCATTTT. Translated: CASRGAYTLTPVGQPQHF. The chain recombines TRBV5-1 with TRBJ1-5; D gene uncertain. The CDR3 length is 18 residues. Looked up from germline, CDR1 is SGHRS and CDR2 is YFSETQ. V was shortened by 5 bases and J by 7 bases, with 28 bases between the two germline ends.